A single T cell receptor beta chain is shown here with its context. Template material for TCR beta VDJ and CDR3 profiling consisted of genomic DNA. One entry per CDR3 protein results from TCRdb running MiXCR on the reads. The sample shows 200,000 to 250,000 distinct CDR3 sequences, about half of them seen only once. Patients selected for sequencing had displayed CD8+CD57+ cell expansion by flow cytometry. The enrolled patients all had severe acquired aplastic anemia. This specimen belongs to a study of CD8+CD57+ T cells in acquired aplastic anemia. About the research overall: The DNA of sorted CD4+ and CD8+ cells averaged 3.2 ug.

This CDR3 region has 14 residues. The germline V and J ends were trimmed by 4 bases and 5 bases, with 15 bases remaining between them. Germline V gene sequence: CDR1 SQVTM, CDR2 ANQGSEA. This clonotype originated in a human donor with aplastic anemia. The source material was sorted CD4+, CD8+, or CD8+CD57+ T cells (not recorded which) from PBMCs. V gene TRBV29-1 combines with J gene TRBJ2-1; no reliable D call. CDR3 in DNA: TGCAGCGTTGTGTCACTGAGTTTTGACAATGAGCAGTTCTTC. Translated: CSVVSLSFDNEQFF.